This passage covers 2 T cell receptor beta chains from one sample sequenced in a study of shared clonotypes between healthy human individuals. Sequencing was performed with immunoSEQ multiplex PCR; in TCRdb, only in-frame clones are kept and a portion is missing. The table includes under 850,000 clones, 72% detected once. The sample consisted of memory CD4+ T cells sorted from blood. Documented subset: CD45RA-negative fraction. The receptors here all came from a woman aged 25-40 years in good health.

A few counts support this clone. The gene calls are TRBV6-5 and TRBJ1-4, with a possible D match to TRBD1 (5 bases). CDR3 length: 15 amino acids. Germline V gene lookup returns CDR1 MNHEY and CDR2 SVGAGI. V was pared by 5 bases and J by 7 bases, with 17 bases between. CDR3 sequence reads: CASSTFGTVLEKLFF. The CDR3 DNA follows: TGTGCCAGCAGTACTTTCGGGACGGTCCTTGAAAAACTGTTTTTT.

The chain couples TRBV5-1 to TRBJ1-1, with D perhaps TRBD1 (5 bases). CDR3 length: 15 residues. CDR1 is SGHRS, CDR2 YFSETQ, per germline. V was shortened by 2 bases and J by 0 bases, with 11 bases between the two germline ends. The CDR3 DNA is TGCGCCAGCAGCTTAACCAGGACAATGAACACTGAAGCTTTCTTT. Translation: CASSLTRTMNTEAFF.